This TCR beta chain comes out of a study of T cells in Graves' hyperthyroidism and ophthalmopathy. The overall study: Peripheral blood was collected at initial diagnosis, before any treatment. Study conclusions and caveats: Ophthalmopathy was separated from stable hyperthyroidism by a 13 V-J model. Blood shared most expanded thyroid clonotypes above 0.001.

From RNA transcripts, TCR beta CDR3 regions were amplified. Using the HTBI primer set, a first-round RT-PCR was run on the TCR CDR3. TCRdb re-derived calls from the multiplex PCR reads in MiXCR, one entry per CDR3 protein. The table includes 20,000 or so distinct CDR3 sequences, 45% to 55% detected once. Details on this clonotype: What it binds is unknown.

The V end lost 2 bases, the J end lost 8 bases, and 9 bases lay between the germline ends. Germline loops: CDR1 MNHNY, CDR2 SVGAGI (reference sequence). The CDR3 runs to 12 residues. Ahead of any ophthalmopathy symptoms, the blood sample was obtained at the first diagnosis of hyperthyroidism. The origin of this receptor is a middle-aged woman with Graves' hyperthyroidism that later progressed to Graves' ophthalmopathy. This chain uses TRBV6-6 with TRBJ1-2; TRBD1 might be the D (5 bases). The sequenced sample consisted of blood. The CDR3 protein is CASSYRDDGYTF. The CDR3 DNA sequence: TGTGCCAGCAGTTACCGGGACGACGGCTACACCTTC.